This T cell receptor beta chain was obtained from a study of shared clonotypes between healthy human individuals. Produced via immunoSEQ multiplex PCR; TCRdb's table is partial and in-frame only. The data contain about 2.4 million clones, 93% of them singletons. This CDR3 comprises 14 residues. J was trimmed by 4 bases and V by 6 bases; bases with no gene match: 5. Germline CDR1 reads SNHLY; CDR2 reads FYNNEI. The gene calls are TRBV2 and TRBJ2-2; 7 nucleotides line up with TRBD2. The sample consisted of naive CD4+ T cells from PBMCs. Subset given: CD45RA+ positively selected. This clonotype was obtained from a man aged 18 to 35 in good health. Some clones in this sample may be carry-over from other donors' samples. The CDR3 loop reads CASRRELSTGELFF. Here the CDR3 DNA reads TGTGCCAGCAGGCGGGAGTTGAGCACCGGGGAGCTGTTTTTT.